Included here is one T cell receptor (beta chain) sequence, with context. Its antigen is unknown. Base qualities are not recorded, but no much larger clone differs from it by a single base. Using the deep immunoSEQ assay, multiplex PCR amplified TCR CDR3 regions from genomic DNA. Genomic DNA extracted from each cell subset was distributed evenly over all wells of several immunoSEQ 96-well plates, and each plate served as one replicate. For sorted subsets, about 210 ng of genomic DNA, equivalent to around 29,000 T cell genomes, went into each replicate PCR. Purified libraries were measured with a Qubit 3.0 fluorometer, size-checked on a Bioanalyzer 2100, and measured again with the KAPA Library Quantification kit. Each immunoSEQ 96-well plate was sequenced on its own single-read 150-cycle Illumina NextSeq 550 flow cell. From the authors' description of their analysis: The immunoSEQ output contained only junctional sequences without quality scores, so filtering could not match that applied to full-length reads. To assign V/J genes and CDR3, sequences were annotated against IMGT germline references using PyIR, a Python wrapper for IgBLAST v1.9. Reads were filtered out if the reads had weak V/J assignments (E-value above 1e-6), no CDR3, stop codons, out-of-frame junctions, or ambiguous translated residues. A V3J clonotype was defined by an identical inferred V gene, J gene, and CDR3 amino acid sequence. To compute the percentage overlap between repertoires, the number of shared unique clonotypes was divided by the size of the smaller repertoire. Repertoire richness was assessed with RTK rarefaction, the Chao1 estimator, and Recon v2.1 estimates of unobserved clonotypes. Generation probabilities were computed with OLGA for all TCRbeta clonotypes obtained by the gDNA method from several donors. Entries here come from immuneACCESS through TCRdb and include only in-frame sequences with V and J called. Some clones fail to appear in such tables; in the studies checked, an unresolved V gene covers under half of the shortfall, and the cause of the remainder is unknown. That table gives V, J and clone size, and the DNA gave D and trimming. The sample data list 950,000 to 1,100,000 clones, and roughly 75% of these were observed just once. The ten biggest clones cover around 1.5% of the sample.

The record originates from a study of shared clonotypes between healthy human individuals (TCRdb year 2020). Regarding the research as a whole: The cohort included three men and a couple of women between 18 and 49 years of age. Blood TCR repertoires of about 5 healthy adults were deeply sequenced to estimate repertoire size and the extent of clonotype sharing between individuals. Each donor's leukapheresis produced roughly between about 0.85 and 10 billion PBMCs. Libraries were prepared and TCR repertoires were sequenced by different laboratories using diverse techniques, in order to increase sequencing depth and limit assay-specific biases. For each donor, CD4 naive and CD4 memory were each given three plates, CD8 naive was given two plates, and CD8 memory was given one plate.

CDR1 and CDR2 are drawn from the germline V gene (reference sequence): MNHNY, SVGAGI. Measured from the cysteine to the phenylalanine, the CDR3 is 14 residues long. Of the read, only the CDR3 DNA is kept; its 42 bases are in frame from base 1. The V end loses 4 bases and the J end loses 2 bases, and a stretch of 11 bases separates them. The investigation overall reported the following: Sharing across a few donors was observed for 5% to 6.5% of naive CD4, 3% to 3.5% of naive CD8, 2% to 2.5% of memory CD4, and roughly 0.4% of memory CD8 clonotypes. Incomplete sequencing was indicated by rarefaction of sorted-subset datasets, despite the large sequencing depth. Higher generation probabilities were observed for clonotypes shared by all four sorted-subset donors than for non-shared clonotypes. Pairwise subsampling indicated that sequencing depth was expected to affect the degree of clonotype sharing among donors. Because the study included only a small number of donors, the genetic and exposure-history diversity represented was limited. Larger estimated clonotype richness was generally found for naive subsets than for memory subsets. Sampling was restricted to blood, and TCR repertoires in tissue are likely to differ from TCR repertoires in blood.

The donors were healthy, HIV-negative adults with no recently reported acute infections or vaccinations. Every donor was a Caucasian adult living in Nashville, Tennessee, USA. Magnetic negative selection was used to enrich CD4+ T cells, after which naive cells were positively selected on CD45RA and the negative fraction became the memory subset. Blood was collected by leukapheresis, and PBMCs were isolated by Ficoll-Histopaque density gradient centrifugation and then cryopreserved in liquid nitrogen vapor phase. Analytical flow cytometry was used to check the purity and quantity of each magnetically sorted T cell population. Each sorted fraction had its genomic DNA isolated and then quantified by UV absorbance on a Nanodrop 2000c.

The rearranged chain carries TRBV6-6 and TRBJ1-1; the D gene cannot be named for sure. The source material was memory CD4+ T cells sorted from blood. What this sample's cell subset or site label stands for: CD45RA-negative fraction. This receptor was taken from a man aged 18 to 30 in good health. The CDR3 region: CASSWKLPNTEAFF. The sequenced DNA: TGTGCCAGCAGTTGGAAGCTCCCAAACACTGAAGCTTTCTTT.